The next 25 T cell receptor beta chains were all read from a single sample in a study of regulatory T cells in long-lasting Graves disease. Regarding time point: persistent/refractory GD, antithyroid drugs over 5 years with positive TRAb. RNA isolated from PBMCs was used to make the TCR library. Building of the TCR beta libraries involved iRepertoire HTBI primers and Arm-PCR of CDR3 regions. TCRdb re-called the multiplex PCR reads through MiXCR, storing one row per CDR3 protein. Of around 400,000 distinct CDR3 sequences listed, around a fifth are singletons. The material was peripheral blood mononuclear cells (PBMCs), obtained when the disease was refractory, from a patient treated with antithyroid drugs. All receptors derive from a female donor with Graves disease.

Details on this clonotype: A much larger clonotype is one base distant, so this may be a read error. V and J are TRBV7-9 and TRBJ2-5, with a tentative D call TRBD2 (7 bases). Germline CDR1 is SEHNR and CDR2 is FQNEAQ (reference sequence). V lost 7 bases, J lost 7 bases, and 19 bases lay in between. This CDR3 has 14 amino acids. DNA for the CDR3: TGTGCCAGCACCCTTGGGGGAGGGGGGGGGACCCAGTACTTC. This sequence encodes CASTLGGGGGTQYF.

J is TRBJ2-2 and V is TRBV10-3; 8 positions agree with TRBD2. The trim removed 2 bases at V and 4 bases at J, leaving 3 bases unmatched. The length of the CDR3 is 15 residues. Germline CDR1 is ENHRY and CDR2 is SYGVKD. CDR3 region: CAISEQRESTGELFF. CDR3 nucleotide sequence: TGTGCCATCAGTGAGCAGCGGGAGAGCACCGGGGAGCTGTTTTTT.

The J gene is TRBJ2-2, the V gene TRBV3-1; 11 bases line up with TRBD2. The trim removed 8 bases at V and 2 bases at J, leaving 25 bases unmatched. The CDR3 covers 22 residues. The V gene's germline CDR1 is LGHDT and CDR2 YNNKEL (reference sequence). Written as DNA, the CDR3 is TGTGCCAGCCTGCCCCCTAACGAACTAGCGGGAGTTTTAACAGCCAACACCGGGGAGCTGTTTTTT. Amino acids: CASLPPNELAGVLTANTGELFF.

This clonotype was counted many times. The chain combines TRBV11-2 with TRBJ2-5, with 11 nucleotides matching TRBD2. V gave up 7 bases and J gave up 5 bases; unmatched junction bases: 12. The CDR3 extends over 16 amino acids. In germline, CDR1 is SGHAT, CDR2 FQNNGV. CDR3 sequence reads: CASTELAGARYETQYF. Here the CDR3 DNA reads TGTGCCAGCACCGAACTAGCGGGGGCCCGGTATGAGACCCAGTACTTC.

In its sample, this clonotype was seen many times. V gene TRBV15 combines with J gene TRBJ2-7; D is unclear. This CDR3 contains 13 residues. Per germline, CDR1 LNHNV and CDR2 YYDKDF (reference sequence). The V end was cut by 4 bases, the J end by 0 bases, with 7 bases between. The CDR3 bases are TGTGCCACCAGCACCGTAGACTCCTACGAGCAGTACTTC. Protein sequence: CATSTVDSYEQYF.

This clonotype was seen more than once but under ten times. As DNA, the CDR3 is TGTGCCAGCTCACCACCGGATGGATTGGATGAAGCTTTCTTT. Translated, it gives CASSPPDGLDEAFF. This sequence joins TRBV18 and TRBJ1-1; D is ambiguous. CDR1 KGHSH and CDR2 LQKENI come from the germline V gene. The CDR3 is made up of 14 amino acids. Trimming removed 0 bases at V and 7 bases at J, with 12 bases between.

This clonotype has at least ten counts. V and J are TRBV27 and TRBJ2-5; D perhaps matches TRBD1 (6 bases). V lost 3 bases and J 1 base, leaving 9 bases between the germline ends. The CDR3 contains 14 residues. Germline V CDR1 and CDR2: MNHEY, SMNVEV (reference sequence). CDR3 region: CASSFRTAQETQYF. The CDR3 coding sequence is TGTGCCAGCAGTTTCCGGACAGCCCAAGAGACCCAGTACTTC.

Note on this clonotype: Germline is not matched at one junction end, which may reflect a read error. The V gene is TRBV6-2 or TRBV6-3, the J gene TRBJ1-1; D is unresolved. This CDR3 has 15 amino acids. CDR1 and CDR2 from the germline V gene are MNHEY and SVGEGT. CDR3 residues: CTSSKTMHMNTEAFF. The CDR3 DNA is TGTACCAGCAGCAAAACGATGCACATGAACACTGAAGCTTTCTTT.

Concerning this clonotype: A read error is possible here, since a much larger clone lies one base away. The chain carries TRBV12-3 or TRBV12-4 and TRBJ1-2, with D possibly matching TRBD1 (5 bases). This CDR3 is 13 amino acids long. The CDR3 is CARSLWGSGGYTF. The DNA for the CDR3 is TGTGCCCGCAGTTTATGGGGGTCCGGCGGCTACACCTTC.

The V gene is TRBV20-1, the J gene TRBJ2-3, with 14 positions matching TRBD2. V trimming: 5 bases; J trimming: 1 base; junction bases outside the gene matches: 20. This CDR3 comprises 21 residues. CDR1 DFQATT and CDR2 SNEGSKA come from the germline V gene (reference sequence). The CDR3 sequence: CSAFTSSGLAGVLGGTDTQYF. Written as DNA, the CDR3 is TGCAGTGCTTTTACCTCCTCGGGACTAGCGGGGGTTTTGGGAGGCACAGATACGCAGTATTTT.

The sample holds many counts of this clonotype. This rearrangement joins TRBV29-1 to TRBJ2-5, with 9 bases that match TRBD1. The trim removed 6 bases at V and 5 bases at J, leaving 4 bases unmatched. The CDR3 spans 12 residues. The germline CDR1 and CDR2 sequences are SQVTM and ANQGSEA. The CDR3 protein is CSVRTGDETQYF. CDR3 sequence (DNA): TGCAGCGTCAGGACAGGGGATGAGACCCAGTACTTC.

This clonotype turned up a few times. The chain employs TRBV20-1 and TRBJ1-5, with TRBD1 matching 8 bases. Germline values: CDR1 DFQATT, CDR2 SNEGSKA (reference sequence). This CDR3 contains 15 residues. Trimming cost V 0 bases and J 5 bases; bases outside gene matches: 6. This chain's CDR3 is CSARDPQGAHQPQHF. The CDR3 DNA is TGCAGTGCTAGAGATCCCCAGGGGGCGCATCAGCCCCAGCATTTT.

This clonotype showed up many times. In nucleotides, the CDR3 is TGTGCCAGCAGCCCCGAGAGGGGAACTTATGGCTACACCTTC. Translation: CASSPERGTYGYTF. The chain joins TRBV5-8 to TRBJ1-2; maybe TRBD1 (5 bases). Germline values: CDR1 SGHTS, CDR2 YDEGEE. CDR3 length: 14 amino acids. Trimming cost V 4 bases and J 5 bases, with 15 bases left between them. The full variable domain, rest sourced from reference TRBV5-8 and TRBJ1-2, is EAGVTQSPTHLIKTRGQQATLRCSPISGHTSVYWYQQALGLGLQFLLWYDEGEERNRGNFPPRFSGRQFPNYSSELNVNALELEDSALYLCASSPERGTYGYTFGSGTRLTVV.

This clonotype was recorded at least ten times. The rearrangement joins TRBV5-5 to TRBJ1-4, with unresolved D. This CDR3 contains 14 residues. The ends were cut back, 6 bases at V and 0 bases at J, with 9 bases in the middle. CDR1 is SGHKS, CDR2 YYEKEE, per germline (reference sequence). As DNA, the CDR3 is TGTGCCAGCAACCCAGGCTCAACTAATGAAAAACTGTTTTTT. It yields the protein CASNPGSTNEKLFF.

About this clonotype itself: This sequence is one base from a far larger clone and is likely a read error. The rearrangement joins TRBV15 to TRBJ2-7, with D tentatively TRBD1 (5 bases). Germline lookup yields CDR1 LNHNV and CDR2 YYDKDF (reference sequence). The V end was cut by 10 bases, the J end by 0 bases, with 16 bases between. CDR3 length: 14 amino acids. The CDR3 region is CASGLVQGSYEQYF. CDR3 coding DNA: TGTGCCAGCGGTTTAGTGCAGGGCTCCTACGAGCAGTACTTC.

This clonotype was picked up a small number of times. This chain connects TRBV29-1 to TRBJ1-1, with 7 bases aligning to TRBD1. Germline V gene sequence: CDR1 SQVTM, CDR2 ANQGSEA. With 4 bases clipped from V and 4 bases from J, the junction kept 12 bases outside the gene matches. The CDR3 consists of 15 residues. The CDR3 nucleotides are TGCAGCGTTGTATATCGGGAGGGGGCAGGCACTGAAGCTTTCTTT. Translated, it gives CSVVYREGAGTEAFF.

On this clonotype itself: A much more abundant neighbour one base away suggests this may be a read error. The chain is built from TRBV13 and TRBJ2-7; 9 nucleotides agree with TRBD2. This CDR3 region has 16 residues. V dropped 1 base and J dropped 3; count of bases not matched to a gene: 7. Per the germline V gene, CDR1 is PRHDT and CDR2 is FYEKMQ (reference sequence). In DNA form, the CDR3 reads TGTGCCAGCAGCTTAGCCTCTAGCGGGAATGGCTACGAGCAGTACTTC. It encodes CASSLASSGNGYEQYF. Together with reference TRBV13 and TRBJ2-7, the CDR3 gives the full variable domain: AAGVIQSPRHLIKEKRETATLKCYPIPRHDTVYWYQQGPGQDPQFLISFYEKMQSDKGSIPDRFSAQQFSDYHSELNMSSLELGDSALYFCASSLASSGNGYEQYFGPGTRLTVT.

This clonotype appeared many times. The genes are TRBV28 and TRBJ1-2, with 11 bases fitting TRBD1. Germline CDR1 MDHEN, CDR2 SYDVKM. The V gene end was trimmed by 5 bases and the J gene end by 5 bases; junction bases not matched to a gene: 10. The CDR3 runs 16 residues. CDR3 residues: CASSNSRTGGTYGYTF. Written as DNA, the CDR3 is TGTGCCAGCAGTAACTCCCGGACAGGGGGCACATATGGCTACACCTTC.

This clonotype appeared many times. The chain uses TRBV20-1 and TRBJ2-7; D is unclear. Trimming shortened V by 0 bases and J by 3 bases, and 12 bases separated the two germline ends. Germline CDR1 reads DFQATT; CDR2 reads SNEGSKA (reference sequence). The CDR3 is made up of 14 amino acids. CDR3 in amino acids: CSARDTDVDYEQYF. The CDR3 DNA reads TGCAGTGCTAGAGATACGGACGTTGACTACGAGCAGTACTTC.

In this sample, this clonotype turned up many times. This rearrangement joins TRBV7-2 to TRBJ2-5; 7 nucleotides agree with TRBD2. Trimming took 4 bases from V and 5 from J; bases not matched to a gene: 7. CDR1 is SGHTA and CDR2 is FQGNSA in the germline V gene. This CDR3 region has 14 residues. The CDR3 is CASSWSGGEETQYF. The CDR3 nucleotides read TGTGCCAGCAGCTGGTCGGGGGGAGAGGAGACCCAGTACTTC.

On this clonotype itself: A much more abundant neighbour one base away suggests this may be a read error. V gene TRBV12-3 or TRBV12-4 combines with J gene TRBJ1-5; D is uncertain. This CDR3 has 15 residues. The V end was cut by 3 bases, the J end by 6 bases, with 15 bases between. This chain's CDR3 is CASSFDPGHGQPQHF. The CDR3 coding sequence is TGTGCCAGCAGTTTCGATCCGGGTCATGGTCAGCCCCAGCATTTT.

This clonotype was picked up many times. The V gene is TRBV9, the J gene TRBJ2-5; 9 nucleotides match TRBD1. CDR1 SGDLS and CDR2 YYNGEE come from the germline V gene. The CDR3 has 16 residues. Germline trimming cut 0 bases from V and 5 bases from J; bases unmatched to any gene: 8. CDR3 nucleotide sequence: TGTGCCAGCAGCGTAGCTGGTACAGGGGGCAGGGAGACCCAGTACTTC. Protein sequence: CASSVAGTGGRETQYF.

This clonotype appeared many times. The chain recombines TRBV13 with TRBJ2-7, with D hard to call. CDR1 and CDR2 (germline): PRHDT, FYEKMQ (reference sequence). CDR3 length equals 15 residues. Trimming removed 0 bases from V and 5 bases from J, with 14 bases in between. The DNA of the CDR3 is TGTGCCAGCAGCTTAGGCTGGCATAGTAACGACGAGCAGTACTTC. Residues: CASSLGWHSNDEQYF.

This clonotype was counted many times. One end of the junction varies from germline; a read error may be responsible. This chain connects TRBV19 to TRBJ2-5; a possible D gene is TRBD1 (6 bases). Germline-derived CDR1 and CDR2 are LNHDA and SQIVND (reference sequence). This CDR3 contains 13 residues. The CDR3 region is CASSNRAAETQYF. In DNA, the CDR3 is TGTGCTAGTAGCAACAGGGCGGCCGAGACCCAGTACTTC. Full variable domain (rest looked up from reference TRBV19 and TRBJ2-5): DGGITQSPKYLFRKEGQNVTLSCEQNLNHDAMYWYRQDPGQGLRLIYYSQIVNDFQKGDIAEGYSVSREKKESFPLTVTSAQKNPTAFYLCASSNRAAETQYFGPGTRLLVL.

The CDR3 nucleotides read TGTGCCAGCAGCTTGTGGGATCCAGGGAGTTCACCCCTCCACTTT. Its protein is CASSLWDPGSSPLHF. The rearrangement joins TRBV7-9 to TRBJ1-6, with D possibly TRBD1 on 5 matching bases. In germline, CDR1 is SEHNR, CDR2 FQNEAQ (reference sequence). Trimming cost V 3 bases and J 9 bases, with 15 bases left between them. The CDR3 contains 15 residues.